The 19 T cell receptor beta chains reported below all come from one sample, sequenced in a study of T cell repertoires in cytomegalovirus infection. A single record per CDR3 protein comes from TCRdb applying MiXCR to the reads. The sample has about 740,000 distinct CDR3 sequences, 35% seen once; the top ten hold under 3.5%. Source material: PBMCs. The receptors shown here come from a human donor in good health (CMV status not recorded). Some clones in this sample may be carry-over from other donors' samples.

This clonotype was observed a few times. The chain combines TRBV12-3 or TRBV12-4 with TRBJ1-1; D not certain. The CDR3 length is 12 residues. The germline V and J ends were trimmed by 3 bases and 11 bases, with 13 bases remaining between them. CDR3 in amino acids: CASSFNPSRAFF. The CDR3 coding sequence is TGTGCCAGCAGTTTCAACCCATCTCGCGCTTTCTTT.

This clonotype was seen only a few times. This chain joins TRBV11-2 and TRBJ1-3; D is uncertain. The ends were cut back, 5 bases at V and 0 bases at J, with 14 bases in the middle. The CDR3 covers 16 residues. Per germline, CDR1 SGHAT and CDR2 FQNNGV. CDR3 loop: CASSERLADSGNTIYF. CDR3 DNA sequence: TGTGCCAGCAGCGAGAGGTTGGCGGACTCTGGAAACACCATATATTTT.

V usage is TRBV12-3 or TRBV12-4 and J usage is TRBJ1-1; D is unclear. V lost 6 bases and J 1 base, leaving 15 bases between the germline ends. This CDR3 has 15 residues. The CDR3 is CASRPPGPANTEAFF. The DNA of the CDR3 is TGTGCCAGCAGACCCCCAGGACCCGCGAACACTGAAGCTTTCTTT.

The gene calls are TRBV9 and TRBJ2-3, with a weak D call TRBD2 (5 bases). In germline, CDR1 is SGDLS, CDR2 YYNGEE. There are 14 residues in the CDR3. Trimming shortened V by 0 bases and J by 2 bases, and 7 bases separated the two germline ends. CDR3 amino acids: CASSVARATDTQYF. The CDR3 bases are TGTGCCAGCAGCGTAGCGCGGGCCACAGATACGCAGTATTTT.

This clonotype was found many times. The V call is TRBV7-8, the J call TRBJ2-2; possible D gene TRBD1, 5 bases. Looked up from germline, CDR1 is SGHVS and CDR2 is FQNEAQ. CDR3 length: 14 amino acids. V lost 6 bases, J lost 1 base, and 9 bases lay in between. CDR3 bases: TGTGCCAGCAGGTCCCAGGGGAACACCGGGGAGCTGTTTTTT. Translation gives CASRSQGNTGELFF.

A few counts support this clonotype. V usage is TRBV24-1 and J usage is TRBJ2-3, with 8 positions matching TRBD1. There are 17 residues in the CDR3. Germline V gene data show CDR1 as KGHDR and CDR2 as SFDVKD. J gave up 6 bases and V 4 bases, and 14 bases lay outside the gene matches. CDR3 sequence: CATSEVGGQGASDTQYF. In DNA, the CDR3 is TGTGCCACCAGTGAAGTTGGGGGGCAGGGGGCATCGGATACGCAGTATTTT.

The chain carries TRBV5-8 and TRBJ1-1; D unresolved. Germline loops: CDR1 SGHTS, CDR2 YDEGEE. V lost 2 bases and J 6 bases, leaving 14 bases between the germline ends. The CDR3 sequence is 14 residues long. CDR3 amino acids: CASSFRSLGAEAFF. The CDR3, as DNA: TGTGCCAGCAGCTTTAGGTCTCTTGGCGCTGAAGCTTTCTTT.

V is TRBV11-3 and J is TRBJ2-1; D unresolved. The CDR3 runs to 13 residues. The germline V gene encodes CDR1 SGHNT and CDR2 YENEEA. Between the trimmed V and J ends, which lost 4 bases and 6 bases, there was a span of 10 bases. The chain's CDR3 is CASSCPFRNEQFF. CDR3 nucleotide sequence: TGTGCCAGCAGCTGCCCTTTTCGCAATGAGCAGTTCTTC.

The V and J genes are TRBV6-1 and TRBJ2-5; D call uncertain. CDR3 length equals 13 residues. Germline values: CDR1 MNHNS, CDR2 SASEGT. V was shortened by 6 bases and J by 6 bases, with 14 bases between the two germline ends. In nucleotides, the CDR3 is TGTGCCAGCAGCCACGTCCTAGTGCAGACCCAGTACTTC. Translated: CASSHVLVQTQYF.

CDR3 coding DNA: TGTGCCAGCAGCCCTCCAGCCCCGCGTCGAATTGAAGCTTTCTTT. This translates into CASSPPAPRRIEAFF. The chain uses TRBV3-1 and TRBJ1-1, with no clear D. The CDR3 is 15 amino acids. V dropped 4 bases and J dropped 7 bases, with 19 bases sitting between them. CDR1 is LGHDT, CDR2 YNNKEL, per germline (reference sequence).

This clonotype has a handful of counts. The chain employs TRBV28 and TRBJ1-6; D not resolved. Trimming took off 5 bases at V and 7 bases at J, with 15 bases between the two ends. Germline-derived CDR1 and CDR2 are MDHEN and SYDVKM. The CDR3 contains 15 residues. CDR3 coding DNA: TGTGCCAGCAGTGAAGAACAAACCAGGAATTCACCCCTCCACTTT. This translates into CASSEEQTRNSPLHF.

This chain uses TRBV28 with TRBJ1-2, with D maybe TRBD1 (6 bases). CDR3 length: 16 residues. V shed 3 bases and J shed 0 bases, with 14 bases lying between them. Germline loops: CDR1 MDHEN, CDR2 SYDVKM. DNA of the CDR3: TGTGCCAGCAGTTTTGGGGGGGCACGCGCTAACTATGGCTACACCTTC. It translates to CASSFGGARANYGYTF.

This clonotype has only a few counts. V is TRBV7-9 and J is TRBJ1-2; no firm D call. The V end was cut by 5 bases, the J end by 2 bases, with 12 bases between. CDR1 and CDR2 (germline): SEHNR, FQNEAQ (reference sequence). The CDR3 runs to 14 residues. The DNA of the CDR3 is TGTGCCAGCAGCCCGACTCCTCGGAACTATGGCTACACCTTC. Protein sequence: CASSPTPRNYGYTF.

The chain recombines TRBV4-2 with TRBJ2-2; D call uncertain. CDR1 is LGHNA and CDR2 is YNFKEQ in the germline V gene. This CDR3 contains 16 residues. The V end was cut by 0 bases, the J end by 0 bases, with 8 bases between. The CDR3 region is CASSQERLPNTGELFF. CDR3 bases: TGTGCCAGCAGCCAAGAACGGCTGCCGAACACCGGGGAGCTGTTTTTT.

This clonotype was counted between two and nine times. V gene TRBV6-1 combines with J gene TRBJ2-1, with D possibly being TRBD2 (6 bases). CDR3 length: 16 residues. CDR1 MNHNS and CDR2 SASEGT come from the germline V gene. V lost 6 bases and J 2 bases, leaving 17 bases between the germline ends. Written as DNA, the CDR3 is TGTGCCAGCAGACAAGCGGGCCACGCAACCTACAATGAGCAGTTCTTC. Its translation: CASRQAGHATYNEQFF.

In this sample, this clonotype turned up a few times. V is TRBV12-5 and J is TRBJ2-1, with 10 positions matching TRBD2. CDR1 and CDR2 (germline): LGHNT, FRNRAP. The CDR3 is 16 residues long. The ends lost 1 base at V and 6 bases at J; junction bases unmatched: 6. The CDR3 region has the DNA TGTGCTAGTGGTTTGGGAGCGGGAGGGCCTACCAATGAGCAGTTCTTC. The encoded protein is CASGLGAGGPTNEQFF.

This clonotype was counted only a few times. The V gene is TRBV27, the J gene TRBJ2-7; 8 positions agree with TRBD2. The CDR3 has 15 amino acids. Germline lookup yields CDR1 MNHEY and CDR2 SMNVEV (reference sequence). The trim removed 7 bases at V and 7 bases at J, leaving 15 bases unmatched. The CDR3 nucleotides read TGTGCCAGCACCCTCATTCAAGCGGGAGTGAGAGAGCAGTACTTC. Protein product: CASTLIQAGVREQYF.

In this sample, this clonotype turned up a few times. The genes are TRBV6-5 and TRBJ1-5; no firm D call. Germline V gives CDR1 MNHEY, CDR2 SVGAGI. V dropped 2 bases and J dropped 2 bases, with 13 bases sitting between them. The CDR3 spans 16 residues. Here the CDR3 reads CASSYLPQRGNQPQHF. The CDR3 DNA sequence: TGTGCCAGCAGTTACCTCCCGCAGAGGGGCAATCAGCCCCAGCATTTT.

The chain carries TRBV12-3 or TRBV12-4 and TRBJ1-2; D remains ambiguous. CDR3 length equals 14 residues. V was clipped by 3 bases and J by 7 bases, with 15 bases between them. This CDR3 is CASSFLQVPSGYTF. The CDR3 DNA reads as TGTGCCAGCAGTTTTCTCCAGGTTCCGAGTGGCTACACCTTC.